The present entry profiles one TCR beta chain with its context. The source of the sample is a study of blood T cell repertoires in COVID-19. About the study: The analysed material was cDNA or gDNA that came from T cells, B-cell-depleted T cells, or PBMCs.

In the original workflow: Reference gene primer amplification gave nucleated cell count estimates. TCRdb's table, derived via immunoSEQ multiplex PCR, lists solely in-frame clones and lacks some. V and J calls and clone size are those listed in that table; D and trimming were worked out from the DNA. The sample has roughly 110,000 clones, roughly 84% seen once. The TCR sequence derives from a woman in her 70s with acute or convalescent COVID-19. The sequencing sample was made of peripheral blood.

The CDR3 DNA is TGTGCCAGCAGCATCGCGAACACCGGGGAGCTGTTTTTT. Protein: CASSIANTGELFF. The rearrangement joins TRBV7-2 to TRBJ2-2; D is uncertain. Per the germline V gene, CDR1 is SGHTA and CDR2 is FQGNSA. V was shortened by 5 bases and J by 0 bases, with 4 bases between the two germline ends. The CDR3 runs 13 residues.